The clone carrying this TCR beta chain was recorded at least ten times. Its antigen is still unknown. Original processing methods: The study's classifier, a distant-metastasis tool for papillary thyroid cancer, was built using CDR3 differences across clinicopathological groups. TCRdb ran MiXCR on the PCR reads. It is TCRdb's table, rather than the study itself, that gives the V and J calls and clone size. The sample lists about 17,000 clones, roughly 24% seen once, with over 20% in the top ten. This entry belongs to a study of metastatic and nonmetastatic thyroid tumors. About the research overall: Repertoire comparisons spanned blood and tumor or nodule tissue from malignant and benign thyroid patients. Study results and caveats: The study reportedly found significantly higher TCR beta diversity in malignant thyroid tumors than benign nodules, in blood and tumor.

Thyroid surgery took place with no prior treatment in any patient. V shed 6 bases and J shed 8 bases, with 21 bases lying between them. The CDR3 extends over 15 amino acids. The germline V gene encodes CDR1 MNHNS and CDR2 SASEGT. This clonotype was sampled from a female donor with papillary thyroid cancer or a benign thyroid nodule (not recorded which). Some clones in this sample may be carry-over from other donors' samples. This chain joins TRBV6-1 and TRBJ2-3; possibly TRBD2 for D (7 bases). The sequenced sample was tumor tissue. CDR3 nucleotide sequence: TGTGCCAGCAGCCTAGGGGGGGGGGCTGGAAGTACGCAGTATTTT. Its protein product is CASSLGGGAGSTQYF.